This TCR beta chain emerged from a study of T cells in Graves' hyperthyroidism and ophthalmopathy. In the study overall: The blood sample was taken at first diagnosis, before treatment began.

Every diagnosis used clinical symptoms, serum thyroxine and TRAb, thyroid ultrasound and orbital computed tomography. PBMCs were collected from an approximately 9.5 ml volume of fresh peripheral blood. Template material for amplifying TCR beta CDR3 regions consisted of RNA transcripts. TCR CDR3 regions were first amplified by RT-PCR with HTBI primers. MiXCR, run by TCRdb on the multiplex PCR reads, gives a single entry per CDR3 protein. The table includes 660,000 or so distinct CDR3 sequences, less than 25% detected once. This clonotype has a handful of counts. The target antigen is unknown. Study results and limitations: Expanded thyroid clonotypes (above 0.001) were mostly also found in blood.

The length of the CDR3 is 14 residues. Unmatched junction bases numbered 7, after V lost 3 bases and J lost 7 bases. Per germline, CDR1 GTSNPN and CDR2 SVGIG (reference sequence). The sequence derives from a man younger than 40 with Graves' ophthalmopathy. The sequencing sample was made of blood. V usage is TRBV30 and J usage is TRBJ2-1; the match to TRBD2 covers 9 bases. As DNA, the CDR3 is TGTGCCTGGAGGCTGGCGGGAGGGCGGAATGAGCAGTTCTTC. Protein: CAWRLAGGRNEQFF.